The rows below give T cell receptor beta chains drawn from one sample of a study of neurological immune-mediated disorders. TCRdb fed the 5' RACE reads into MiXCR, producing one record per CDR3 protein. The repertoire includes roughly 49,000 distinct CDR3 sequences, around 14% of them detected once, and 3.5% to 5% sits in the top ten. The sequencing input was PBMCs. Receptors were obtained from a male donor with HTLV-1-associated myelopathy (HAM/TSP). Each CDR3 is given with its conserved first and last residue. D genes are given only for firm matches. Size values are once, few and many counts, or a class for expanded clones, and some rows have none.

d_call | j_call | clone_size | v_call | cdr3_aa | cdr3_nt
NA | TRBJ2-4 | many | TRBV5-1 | CASSAGHQDIQYF | TGCGCCAGCAGCGCGGGACATCAGGACATTCAGTACTTC
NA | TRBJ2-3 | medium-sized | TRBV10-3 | CAISEVSADTQYF | TGTGCCATCAGTGAAGTCTCAGCAGATACGCAGTATTTT
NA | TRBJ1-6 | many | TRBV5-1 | CASSLGQGNSPLHF | TGCGCCAGCAGCTTGGGTCAGGGGAATTCACCCCTCCACTTT
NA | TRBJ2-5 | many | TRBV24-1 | CATSDLQRGQETQYF | TGTGCCACCAGTGATCTACAGAGGGGACAAGAGACCCAGTACTTC
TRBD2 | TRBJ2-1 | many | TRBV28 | CASSLITSGGNNEQFF | TGTGCCAGCAGTTTAATAACTAGCGGGGGCAACAATGAGCAGTTCTTC
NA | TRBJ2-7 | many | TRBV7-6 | CATKSSAGTYEQYF | TGTGCCACCAAAAGTAGCGCCGGAACCTACGAGCAGTACTTC
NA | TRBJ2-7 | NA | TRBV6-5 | CASSRQARSYEQYF | TGTGCCAGCAGTAGACAGGCAAGATCCTACGAGCAGTACTTC
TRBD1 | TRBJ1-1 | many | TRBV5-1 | CASSLQGMNTEAFF | TGCGCCAGCAGCTTACAGGGGATGAACACTGAAGCTTTCTTT
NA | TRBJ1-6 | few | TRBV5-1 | CASRGQDNSPLHF | TGCGCCAGCAGAGGTCAAGATAATTCACCCCTCCACTTT
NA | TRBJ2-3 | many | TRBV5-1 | CASSFVAQSTDTQYF | TGCGCCAGCAGCTTTGTGGCCCAAAGCACAGATACGCAGTATTTT
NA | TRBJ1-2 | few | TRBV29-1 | CSARTGGNYGYTF | TGCAGCGCCCGAACGGGGGGCAACTATGGCTACACCTTC
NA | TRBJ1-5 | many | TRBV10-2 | CASKGRERGQPQHF | TGCGCCAGCAAGGGGCGGGAAAGGGGGCAGCCCCAGCATTTT
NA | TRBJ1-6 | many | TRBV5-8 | CASSFPEINSPLHF | TGTGCCAGCAGCTTTCCAGAAATTAATTCACCCCTCCACTTT
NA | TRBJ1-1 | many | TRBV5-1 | CASSLERPNTEAFF | TGCGCCAGCAGCTTGGAACGGCCGAACACTGAAGCTTTCTTT
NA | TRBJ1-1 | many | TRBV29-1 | CSVGVGPPNTEAFF | TGCAGCGTTGGTGTTGGGCCCCCGAACACTGAAGCTTTCTTT
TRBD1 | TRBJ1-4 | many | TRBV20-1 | CSARVRDRGTEKLFF | TGCAGTGCTAGAGTTAGGGACAGGGGAACGGAAAAACTGTTTTTT
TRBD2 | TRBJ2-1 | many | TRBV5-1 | CASSILPGLAGGAYNEQFF | TGCGCCAGCAGCATCCTCCCGGGACTAGCGGGGGGGGCTTACAATGAGCAGTTCTTC
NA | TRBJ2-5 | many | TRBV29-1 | CSVSPVMETQYF | TGCAGCGTTTCGCCGGTAATGGAGACCCAGTACTTC
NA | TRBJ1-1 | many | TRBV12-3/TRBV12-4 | CASNLALDFVEAFF | TGTGCCAGCAATTTAGCCCTCGATTTCGTTGAAGCTTTCTTT
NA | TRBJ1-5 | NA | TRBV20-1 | CSANVGSLHQPQHF | TGCAGTGCTAATGTCGGTTCCCTCCATCAGCCCCAGCATTTT
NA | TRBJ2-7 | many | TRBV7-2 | CASSLELGYEQYF | TGTGCCAGCAGCTTAGAACTAGGTTACGAGCAGTACTTC
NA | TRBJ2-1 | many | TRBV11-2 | CASSLIPGRNEQFF | TGTGCCAGCAGCTTAATTCCGGGGAGGAATGAGCAGTTCTTC
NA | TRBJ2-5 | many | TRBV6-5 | CASDATGLGETQYF | TGTGCCAGCGATGCCACAGGGTTGGGGGAGACCCAGTACTTC
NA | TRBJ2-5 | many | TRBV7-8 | CASGLQETQYF | TGTGCCAGCGGATTACAAGAGACCCAGTACTTC
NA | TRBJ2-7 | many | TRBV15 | CATSRDLWASGYEQYF | TGTGCCACCAGCAGAGATTTGTGGGCTTCGGGATACGAGCAGTACTTC
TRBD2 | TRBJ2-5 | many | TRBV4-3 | CASSQDWTTSGPETQYF | TGCGCCAGCAGCCAAGATTGGACGACTAGCGGACCAGAGACCCAGTACTTC
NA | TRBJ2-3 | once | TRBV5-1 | CASSGTITDMRYF | TGCGCCAGCAGCGGAACTATTACAGATATGCGGTATTTT
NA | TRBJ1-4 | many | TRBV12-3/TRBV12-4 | CASSAAAREKLFF | TGTGCCAGCAGTGCCGCAGCTAGGGAAAAACTGTTTTTT
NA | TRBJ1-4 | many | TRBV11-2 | CASSLDSLANEKLFF | TGTGCCAGCAGCTTAGACAGTCTGGCTAATGAAAAACTGTTTTTT
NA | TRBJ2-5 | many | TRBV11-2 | CASSNVGETQYF | TGTGCCAGCAGCAACGTGGGGGAGACCCAGTACTTC
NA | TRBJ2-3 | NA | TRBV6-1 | CASSVETTQYF | TGTGCCAGCAGTGTGGAGACTACGCAGTATTTT
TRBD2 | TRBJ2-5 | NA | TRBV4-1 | CASSPLAGGGETQYF | TGCGCCAGCAGCCCACTAGCGGGGGGCGGAGAGACCCAGTACTTC